This T cell receptor (beta chain) was documented in a study of patients and donors after allogeneic stem cell transplantation. MiXCR was run by TCRdb on the RT-PCR reads, yielding one entry per CDR3 protein. The top ten clones hold about 64% of a sample with 80,000 to 90,000 distinct CDR3 sequences, approximately 49% of them seen once. The V end lost 6 bases, the J end lost 9 bases, and 10 bases lay between the germline ends. Germline V lookup: CDR1 SGDLS, CDR2 YYNGEE. The CDR3 is made up of 12 amino acids. This receptor was identified in a human donor who was either an allogeneic HSCT recipient or a stem cell or donor lymphocyte infusion donor (not recorded which). It is not recorded whose cells these are; they may come from a transplant donor. The gene calls are TRBV9 and TRBJ1-6; D not resolved. Specimen: blood, either unsorted or a sorted T cell fraction (not recorded which). The CDR3 loop reads CASNDGGSPLHF. CDR3 bases: TGTGCCAGCAACGACGGAGGTTCACCCCTCCACTTT.